This entry features one T cell receptor beta chain sequence. This sample is drawn from a study of blood T cell repertoires in COVID-19. At the level of the study: Researchers got acute and convalescent COVID-19 samples from the United States, Italy and Spain. Sources were T cells, B-cell-depleted T cells, or PBMCs; the material itself was cDNA or gDNA.

Source study methods: How many nucleated cells were present was estimated from reference gene primer amplification. Libraries were prepared by immunoSEQ multiplex PCR; TCRdb keeps only in-frame clonotypes and omits some of them. V and J calls and clone size are as listed in that table; D and trimming were resolved from the DNA. Of roughly 30,000 clones detected, nearly 90% appear once; the ten largest clones hold 25% to 35%. CDR1 is SGHRS and CDR2 is YFSETQ in the germline V gene. The CDR3 loop spans 16 amino acids. With 4 bases clipped from V and 4 bases from J, the junction kept 6 bases outside the gene matches.

J is TRBJ2-2 and V is TRBV5-1; 11 bases fit TRBD2. The sequence derives from a man older than 75 with acute or convalescent COVID-19. Sequences were obtained from peripheral blood. CDR3 DNA: TGCGCCAGCAGCCCGAGACTAGCGGGAACCACCGGGGAGCTGTTTTTT. Translation gives CASSPRLAGTTGELFF.